This record looks at one T cell receptor (beta chain) sequence and its context. The target of this receptor is not known. No much larger clone is present one base from it, and per-base qualities are unavailable. Genomic DNA was extracted from sorted cells for sequencing of the TCRbeta CDR3 region. TCRbeta CDR3 regions were sequenced using the immunoSEQ Assay. TCRdb mirrors the immuneACCESS table, restricted to in-frame sequences. Some clones are absent from its copies; in checked studies, under half trace to an unresolved V gene, and the reason for the others is unknown. This sample holds roughly 82,000 clones; approximately 87% were observed only once. 0.7% to 0.9% of the sample goes to the ten largest clones. Patients with a history of autoimmune disease or receiving systemic immunosuppression were excluded from the trial. In every dose cohort, peripheral blood was drawn for TCR sequencing at baseline, cycle 4 day 1, and cycle 7 day 1. Samples were obtained from an open-label, multicenter, first-in-human phase I dose-escalation trial of ivuxolimab. Adults with locally advanced or metastatic melanoma, renal cell, hepatocellular, or head and neck squamous cell carcinoma were enrolled in the trial. Before TCR sequencing, CD4+ T cells and CD8+ T cells from peripheral blood were sorted into separate populations.

V is shortened by 0 bases, J by 1 base, and the region joining them spans 1 base. The germline V gene (reference sequence) specifies MNHNY as CDR1 and SVGAGI as CDR2. CDR3 length: 13 amino acids, cysteine to phenylalanine. Only CDR3 DNA remains: 39 bases, in frame from the first base. The source of the sample is a study of OX40 agonist ivuxolimab in advanced cancers. Broadly, across the study: Ivuxolimab was a fully human IgG2 agonistic monoclonal antibody targeting the costimulatory receptor OX40 (CD134). Of the 52 patients in dose escalation, about 20 had hepatocellular carcinoma, approximately 15 had melanoma, 9 had renal cell carcinoma and 9 had head and neck cancer. In the dose-escalation cohort, 75% to 85% of patients were male, and the mean age was 60 years with a range of about 23 to 79. Prior anti-PD-1, anti-PD-L1 or anti-CTLA-4 therapy was permitted, and checkpoint inhibitors had been received by 30% to 40% of dose-escalation patients. The point of sequencing TCRbeta in the periphery was to test whether ivuxolimab changed TCR sequence diversity and drove clonal T-cell expansion. Partial responses occurred in three dose-escalation patients: two with cutaneous melanoma and one with hepatocellular carcinoma. Intravenous ivuxolimab was administered to patients every 2 weeks at six dose levels: 0.01, 0.1, 0.3, 1.5, 3 and 10 mg/kg. The paper covers the monotherapy dose-escalation part of the phase I ivuxolimab trial, which included N ≈ 50 patients. The full study reports these points: Clonal expansion of both CD4+ and CD8+ blood T cells was observed from baseline to week 6 at doses 0.1 to 3.0 mg/kg. The antigen specificity of the peripheral T cells that underwent clonal expansion was not determined. Low levels of normalized T-cell clonal expansion were also shown by some nonresponding patients. In partial responders in the 0.1-3.0 mg/kg groups, normalized peripheral clonal expansion was found to be among the lowest, especially among CD8+ T cells. After ivuxolimab, expanded clones were on average more numerous among CD8+ T cells than among CD4+ T cells.

The chain links TRBV6-6 with TRBJ1-3; the D gene cannot be resolved reliably. The material sequenced was CD4+ or CD8+ T cells sorted from blood, taken in a trial of the OX40 agonist ivuxolimab. The receptor comes from an adult with an advanced solid tumor such as melanoma, head and neck, liver or kidney cancer. For the CDR3, the sequence is CASSYSSGNTIYF. The DNA is TGTGCCAGCAGTTACTCGTCTGGAAACACCATATATTTT.